Below, 7 T cell receptor beta chains from the same sample are listed, as sequenced in a study of shared clonotypes between healthy human individuals. Produced via immunoSEQ multiplex PCR; TCRdb's table is partial and in-frame only. This sample has approximately 1,500,000 clones, with approximately 97% found just once. The sequenced sample was naive CD4+ T cells sorted from blood. The subset here: CD45RA+ positively selected. The receptors were gathered from a man aged 30 to 39 in good health.

The chain combines TRBV29-1 with TRBJ2-5; TRBD1 matches 7 bases. V shed 5 bases and J 5 bases; nucleotides not matched to a gene: 5. CDR3 length: 12 residues. The germline V gene encodes CDR1 SQVTM and CDR2 ANQGSEA. The CDR3 reads CSVRQGGETQYF. The CDR3 DNA is TGCAGCGTTCGACAGGGTGGTGAGACCCAGTACTTC. The full variable domain, completed using reference TRBV29-1 and TRBJ2-5, is SAVISQKPSRDICQRGTSLTIQCQVDSQVTMMFWYRQQPGQSLTLIATANQGSEATYESGFVIDKFPISRPNLTFSTLTVSNMSPEDSSIYLCSVRQGGETQYFGPGTRLLVL.

The chain carries TRBV14 and TRBJ1-2, with 11 bases identical to TRBD1. The CDR3 contains 17 residues. Germline loops: CDR1 SGHDN, CDR2 FVKESK. The J segment lost 4 bases and the V segment lost 4 bases, leaving 11 bases of the junction unmatched. The CDR3 coding sequence is TGTGCCAGCAGCCGACGGACAGGGGGCGTAACAGCCTATGGCTACACCTTC. It translates to CASSRRTGGVTAYGYTF.

The chain recombines TRBV5-1 with TRBJ2-5; D might be TRBD1 or TRBD2, each matching 5 bases. The germline gives CDR1 SGHRS, CDR2 YFSETQ. This CDR3 is built from 15 residues. The germline V and J ends were trimmed by 0 bases and 2 bases, with 11 bases remaining between them. The CDR3 DNA sequence: TGCGCCAGCAGCTTGGTTCCGAGGGGACAAGAGACCCAGTACTTC. This sequence encodes CASSLVPRGQETQYF.

The rearrangement joins TRBV28 to TRBJ1-2, with D unresolved. The CDR3 is made up of 13 amino acids. Germline values: CDR1 MDHEN, CDR2 SYDVKM. The V end was cut by 2 bases, the J end by 7 bases, with 11 bases between. CDR3 in amino acids: CASSLQSPAGYTF. For the CDR3, the DNA is TGTGCCAGCAGTTTACAGTCGCCGGCTGGCTACACCTTC.

This chain links TRBV28 with TRBJ1-3, with TRBD1 matching 10 bases. Germline CDR1 MDHEN, CDR2 SYDVKM. Germline trimming cut 5 bases from V and 0 bases from J; bases unmatched to any gene: 10. This CDR3 has 18 residues. The CDR3 coding sequence is TGTGCCAGCAGTCCTGTGACAGGGGGCGCCTCCTCTGGAAACACCATATATTTT. Translated: CASSPVTGGASSGNTIYF.

The gene calls are TRBV4-2 and TRBJ2-7; 7 bases are a match to TRBD1. Trimming removed 0 bases from V and 2 bases from J; junction bases left unmatched: 4. CDR3 length: 15 amino acids. CDR1 and CDR2 (germline): LGHNA, YNFKEQ. CDR3 residues: CASSQEVQGPYEQYF. As DNA, the CDR3 is TGTGCCAGCAGCCAAGAGGTACAGGGGCCCTACGAGCAGTACTTC.

The rearrangement uses TRBV2 and TRBJ1-4, with D unclear. Germline V lookup: CDR1 SNHLY, CDR2 FYNNEI. V was pared by 4 bases and J by 3 bases, with 12 bases between. The CDR3 consists of 15 residues. CDR3 amino acids: CASSGFGRSNEKLFF. The CDR3 region has the DNA TGTGCCAGCAGTGGATTCGGAAGGTCTAATGAAAAACTGTTTTTT. The full variable domain, rest sourced from reference TRBV2 and TRBJ1-4, is EPEVTQTPSHQVTQMGQEVILRCVPISNHLYFYWYRQILGQKVEFLVSFYNNEISEKSEIFDDQFSVERPDGSNFTLKIRSTKLEDSAMYFCASSGFGRSNEKLFFGSGTQLSVL.